The text below deals with one TCR beta chain. The data were taken from a study of blood T cell repertoires in COVID-19. Sequenced by immunoSEQ multiplex PCR; TCRdb stores in-frame clones only, minus some. Here the sample spans about 280,000 clones, over 85% being singletons. The clonotype originates from a woman younger than 45 with COVID-19, enrolled during active disease. Sequencing used peripheral blood.

The CDR3: CATGDRESSYNSPLHF. For the CDR3, the DNA is TGTGCCACCGGGGACAGGGAGAGCTCCTATAATTCACCCCTCCACTTT. The J gene is TRBJ1-6, the V gene TRBV19; 9 bases align to TRBD1. There are 16 residues in the CDR3. Trimming cost V 10 bases and J 0 bases; bases outside gene matches: 7. Germline V lookup: CDR1 LNHDA, CDR2 SQIVND (reference sequence).